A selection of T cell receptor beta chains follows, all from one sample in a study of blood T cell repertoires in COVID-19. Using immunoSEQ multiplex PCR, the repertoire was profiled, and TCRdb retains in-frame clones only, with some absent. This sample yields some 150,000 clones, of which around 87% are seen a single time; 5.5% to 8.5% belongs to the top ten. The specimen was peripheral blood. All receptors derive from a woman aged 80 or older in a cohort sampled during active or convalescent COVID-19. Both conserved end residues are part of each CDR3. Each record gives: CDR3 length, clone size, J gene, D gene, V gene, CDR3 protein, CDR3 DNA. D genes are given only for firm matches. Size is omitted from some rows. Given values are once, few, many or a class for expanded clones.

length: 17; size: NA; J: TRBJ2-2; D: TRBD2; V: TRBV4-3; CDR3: CASSQDLSGGHTGELFF; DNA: TGCGCCAGCAGCCAAGATCTGAGCGGGGGACATACCGGGGAGCTGTTTTTT
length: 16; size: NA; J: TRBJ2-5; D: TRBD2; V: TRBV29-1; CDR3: CSVLGGREARQETQYF; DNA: TGCAGCGTGCTAGGGGGGCGGGAGGCGAGGCAAGAGACCCAGTACTTC
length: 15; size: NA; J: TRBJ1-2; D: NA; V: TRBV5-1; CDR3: CASSLAAGSNYGYTF; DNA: TGCGCCAGCAGCTTGGCGGCAGGGTCTAACTATGGCTACACCTTC
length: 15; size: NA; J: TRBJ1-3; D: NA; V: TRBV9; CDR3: CASSPTPQGMNTIYF; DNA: TGTGCCAGCAGCCCAACCCCACAGGGAATGAACACCATATATTTT
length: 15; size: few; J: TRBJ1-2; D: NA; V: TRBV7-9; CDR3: CASRQSRGTHYGYTF; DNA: TGTGCCAGCAGGCAATCCAGGGGTACTCACTATGGCTACACCTTC
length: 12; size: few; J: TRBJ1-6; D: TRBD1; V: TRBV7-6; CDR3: CAARTGNSPLHF; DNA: TGTGCCGCCCGGACAGGGAACTCACCCCTCCACTTT
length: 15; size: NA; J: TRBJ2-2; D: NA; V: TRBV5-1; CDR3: CASSLDGQITGELFF; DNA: TGCGCCAGCAGCTTGGATGGACAGATCACCGGGGAGCTGTTTTTT
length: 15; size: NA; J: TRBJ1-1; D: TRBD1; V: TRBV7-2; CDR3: CASSRERQGKWKAFF; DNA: TGTGCCAGCAGCCGCGAGAGACAGGGGAAATGGAAAGCTTTCTTT
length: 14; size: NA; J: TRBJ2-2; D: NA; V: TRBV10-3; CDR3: CAISEAGGTGELFF; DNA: TGTGCCATCAGTGAGGCAGGGGGGACCGGGGAGCTGTTTTTT
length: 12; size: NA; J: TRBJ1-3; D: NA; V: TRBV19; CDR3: CASKAPGNTIYF; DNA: TGTGCCAGTAAAGCCCCCGGAAACACCATATATTTT
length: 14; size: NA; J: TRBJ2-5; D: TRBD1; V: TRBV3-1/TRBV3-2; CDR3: CASSRDSRGETQYF; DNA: TGTGCCAGCAGCCGGGACAGTCGAGGGGAGACCCAGTACTTC
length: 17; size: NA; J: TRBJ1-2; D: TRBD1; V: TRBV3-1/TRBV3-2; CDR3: CASSQDYRTGPFYGYTF; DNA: TGTGCCAGCAGCCAAGACTACAGGACAGGGCCTTTCTATGGCTACACCTTC
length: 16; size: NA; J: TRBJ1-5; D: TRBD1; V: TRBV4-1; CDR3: CASSQADRGSGQPQHF; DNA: TGCGCCAGCAGCCAAGCGGACAGGGGTTCGGGTCAGCCCCAGCATTTT
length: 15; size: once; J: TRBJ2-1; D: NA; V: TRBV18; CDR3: CASSTGYPLNNEQFF; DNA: TGTGCCAGCTCTACAGGTTACCCACTAAACAATGAGCAGTTCTTC
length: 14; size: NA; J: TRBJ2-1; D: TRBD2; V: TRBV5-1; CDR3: CASSLLAGNNEQFF; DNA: TGCGCCAGCAGCTTATTAGCGGGGAACAATGAGCAGTTCTTC
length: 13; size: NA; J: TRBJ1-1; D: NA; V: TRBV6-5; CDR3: CASSQGPPTEAFF; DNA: TGTGCCAGCAGTCAGGGGCCGCCGACTGAAGCTTTCTTT
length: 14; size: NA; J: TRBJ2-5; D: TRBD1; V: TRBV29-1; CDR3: CSADGTVRQETQYF; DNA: TGCAGCGCCGATGGGACAGTTAGACAAGAGACCCAGTACTTC